The 4 T cell receptor beta chains reported below all come from one sample, sequenced in a study of post-analysis software for immune sequencing data. Study conclusions and caveats: Five or six TRBV segments appeared more often in patients than in controls, and TRBV5-6, TRBV5-1 and TRBV20-1 were among these.

No antigen has been identified for these receptors. Tagging with unique molecular identifiers was a feature of the TCR beta cDNA libraries. One entry per CDR3 protein, called by TCRdb with MiXCR from the PCR reads. Here the sample spans 350,000 to 450,000 distinct CDR3 sequences, less than 40% being singletons. The sample was blood. Source of these receptors: a girl aged 2 to 10 with multiple sclerosis.

The chain joins TRBV2 to TRBJ2-1; 7 nucleotides line up with TRBD1. Looked up from germline, CDR1 is SNHLY and CDR2 is FYNNEI. The V and J ends lost 0 bases and 3 bases, in that order; junction bases with no gene match: 5. The CDR3 length is 16 residues. CDR3: CASSEADRAVYNEQFF. The CDR3 DNA reads TGTGCCAGCAGTGAAGCAGACAGGGCCGTCTACAATGAGCAGTTCTTC.

The J gene is TRBJ2-6, the V gene TRBV12-3 or TRBV12-4; TRBD1 agrees at 9 bases. With V trimmed by 2 bases and J by 3 bases, 8 bases remained unmatched. CDR3 length: 18 amino acids. For the CDR3, the DNA is TGTGCCAGCAGTTTATTAGGGACAGGGCGAGGTGGGGCCAACGTCCTGACTTTC. Translation: CASSLLGTGRGGANVLTF.

The chain uses TRBV27 and TRBJ2-1, with a tentative D call TRBD2 (7 bases). The J call could be wrong; TRBJ2-7 is a better fit for the DNA end. The CDR3 consists of 14 residues. The V gene's germline CDR1 is MNHEY and CDR2 SMNVEV (reference sequence). The CDR3 DNA sequence: TGTGCCAGCAAAGGGTGGGGGGGCCGCGATGAGCAGTACTTC. Protein product: CASKGWGGRDEQYF.

This clonotype was seen a few times. V is TRBV20-1 and J is TRBJ2-3, with TRBD2 matching 9 bases. The germline CDR1 and CDR2 sequences are DFQATT and SNEGSKA (reference sequence). The ends lost 6 bases at V and 1 base at J; junction bases unmatched: 5. The CDR3 is 14 amino acids. CDR3 region: CSANSGGGTDTQYF. Written as DNA, the CDR3 is TGCAGTGCAAATAGCGGGGGAGGCACAGATACGCAGTATTTT.